Below, 29 T cell receptor beta chains from the same sample are listed, as sequenced in a study of cytomegalovirus exposure and HLA in healthy donors. PCR used 60 Vbeta primers and 13 Jbeta primers. The protocol was immunoSEQ multiplex PCR, while the TCRdb copy is restricted to in-frame clones and leaves out a portion. The top ten hold 2.5% to 3% of the sample, which has fewer than 200,000 clones, 80% to 90% seen once. Sequenced: PBMCs. Receptor source: a man aged 25-45 years in good health and CMV-seropositive.

This chain joins TRBV6-5 and TRBJ2-7; 7 nucleotides match TRBD2. Germline V lookup: CDR1 MNHEY, CDR2 SVGAGI. This CDR3 comprises 15 residues. Trimming at V came to 6 bases and at J to 3 bases, leaving 11 bases not matched to a gene. CDR3 nucleotide sequence: TGTGCCAGCAGCCTAACTAGCGAGTCCCTCTACGAGCAGTACGTC. It specifies CASSLTSESLYEQYV.

The V gene is TRBV21-1, the J gene TRBJ2-7; TRBD1, the D gene given by the table, was not confirmed from the DNA. TRBV21-1 is deemed a pseudogene. The CDR3 is made up of 13 amino acids. CDR3 bases: TGTGCCAGCAGCAAGGGTCAGGGTCACGAGCAGTACTTC. It specifies CASSKGQGHEQYF.

The chain links TRBV9 to TRBJ1-1; D not certain. Germline CDR1 is SGDLS and CDR2 is YYNGEE. The length of the CDR3 is 13 residues. The V gene lost 1 base and the J gene lost 3 bases, with 7 bases spanning the gap. CDR3 in amino acids: CASSVLGDTEAFF. The DNA for the CDR3 is TGTGCCAGCAGCGTACTCGGGGACACTGAAGCTTTCTTT.

A few counts support this clone. The chain has TRBV5-5 and TRBJ1-1; 7 bases match TRBD1. V lost 3 bases to trimming and J lost 0 bases; unmatched junction nucleotides: 2. Looked up from germline, CDR1 is SGHKS and CDR2 is YYEKEE (reference sequence). The CDR3 is made up of 14 amino acids. CDR3 DNA sequence: TGTGCCAGCAGCTCACAGGGGCTGAACACTGAAGCTTTCTTT. It yields the protein CASSSQGLNTEAFF.

The chain recombines TRBV9 with TRBJ1-2; D is ambiguous. Germline V gene sequence: CDR1 SGDLS, CDR2 YYNGEE. Between the trimmed V and J ends, which lost 7 bases and 5 bases, there was a span of 15 bases. The CDR3 extends over 13 amino acids. The CDR3 DNA reads TGTGCCAGCTCCAAGGGAGAGACATATGGCTACACCTTC. Amino acid sequence: CASSKGETYGYTF.

The chain has TRBV7-2 and TRBJ2-7; D unresolved. The CDR3 runs 13 residues. The germline V gene encodes CDR1 SGHTA and CDR2 FQGNSA. Deletions cut 1 base from V and 1 base from J, with 5 bases between. CDR3 in DNA: TGTGCCAGCAGCTTAGTAGCATCCTACGAGCAGTACTTC. Amino acid sequence: CASSLVASYEQYF.

This chain uses TRBV4-3 with TRBJ1-2; D unclear. The V gene's germline CDR1 is LGHNA and CDR2 YSLEER. This CDR3 spans 15 amino acids. Trimming stripped 0 bases from V and 5 bases from J, with 13 bases between. CDR3 amino acids: CASSQDITVEYGYTF. The CDR3 region has the DNA TGCGCCAGCAGCCAAGATATCACCGTGGAGTATGGCTACACCTTC.

The gene calls are TRBV25-1 and TRBJ2-3, with TRBD2 matching 8 bases. J was trimmed by 3 bases and V by 5 bases; bases with no gene match: 7. The CDR3 has 15 amino acids. The germline CDR1 and CDR2 sequences are MGHDK and SYGVNS. The DNA of the CDR3 is TGTGCCAGCAGTCCCCGGGGGGGTAGTACAGATACGCAGTATTTT. Translating gives CASSPRGGSTDTQYF.

The chain uses TRBV5-5 and TRBJ2-7, with D perhaps TRBD1 (5 bases). The CDR3 is made up of 16 amino acids. V was shortened by 4 bases and J by 4 bases, with 21 bases between the two germline ends. Germline CDR1 is SGHKS and CDR2 is YYEKEE (reference sequence). The CDR3 reads CASSLLGGQGGYEQYV. The CDR3 region has the DNA TGTGCCAGCAGCCTCCTCGGTGGCCAGGGCGGATACGAGCAGTACGTC.

This clone was counted a few times. This CDR3 reads CASSRGRRETDTEAFF. The CDR3 DNA reads TGTGCCAGCAGCCGAGGTCGCCGGGAGACGGACACTGAAGCTTTCTTT. The V gene is TRBV5-4, the J gene TRBJ1-1; D gene uncertain. Germline V gene sequence: CDR1 SGHNT, CDR2 YYREEE (reference sequence). Trimming pared 4 bases from V and 3 bases from J, leaving 19 bases between. The CDR3 is 16 amino acids.

This sequence joins TRBV7-9 and TRBJ2-3; 9 bases fit TRBD2. The CDR3 runs to 16 residues. V dropped 5 bases and J dropped 8; count of bases not matched to a gene: 14. The germline gives CDR1 SEHNR, CDR2 FQNEAQ (reference sequence). The CDR3 sequence: CASSADLAGTSATQYF. As DNA, the CDR3 is TGTGCCAGCAGCGCCGATCTAGCGGGAACTTCTGCTACGCAGTATTTT.

This chain links TRBV29-1 with TRBJ2-7, with D perhaps matching TRBD2 (5 bases). CDR1 SQVTM and CDR2 ANQGSEA come from the germline V gene. V was clipped by 4 bases and J by 2 bases, with 18 bases between them. This CDR3 comprises 15 residues. CDR3 protein: CSVGASTRFPYEQYF. CDR3 coding DNA: TGCAGCGTTGGGGCGAGCACTAGGTTCCCCTACGAGCAGTACTTC.

This clone occurred once. The chain has TRBV7-8 and TRBJ2-3; the match to TRBD2 covers 7 bases. Trimming removed 5 bases from V and 4 bases from J; junction bases left unmatched: 6. Germline V lookup: CDR1 SGHVS, CDR2 FQNEAQ. The CDR3 is 14 amino acids. The CDR3 loop is CASSPLARADTQYF. CDR3 coding DNA: TGTGCCAGCAGCCCACTAGCGAGGGCAGATACGCAGTATTTT.

To note about this clone: Other DNA sequences in the sample encode the same CDR3. The V call is TRBV5-1, the J call TRBJ2-3, with 8 nucleotides matching TRBD1. This CDR3 comprises 13 residues. In germline, CDR1 is SGHRS, CDR2 YFSETQ. Trimming removed 4 bases from V and 3 bases from J; junction bases left unmatched: 1. Written as DNA, the CDR3 is TGCGCCAGCAGCGGACAGGGTACAGATACGCAGTATTTT. Its protein product is CASSGQGTDTQYF.

The chain has TRBV27 and TRBJ2-5, with TRBD1 as a possible D gene (7 bases). The DNA matches TRBJ2-7 better at its end, which makes the J call doubtful. The CDR3 spans 15 residues. The germline V gene encodes CDR1 MNHEY and CDR2 SMNVEV (reference sequence). The CDR3: CASSLLRDSANEQYF. Here the CDR3 DNA reads TGTGCCAGCAGTTTATTGCGGGACAGCGCAAACGAGCAGTACTTC.

This sequence joins TRBV5-1 and TRBJ1-1; TRBD1 might be the D (5 bases). This CDR3 is 13 amino acids long. The germline gives CDR1 SGHRS, CDR2 YFSETQ. V lost 1 base to trimming and J lost 3 bases, with 7 bases between them. The CDR3 region is CASSLRGYTEAFF. CDR3 nucleotide sequence: TGCGCCAGCAGCTTGAGGGGATACACTGAAGCTTTCTTT.

The chain carries TRBV7-3 and TRBJ2-7; 12 positions agree with TRBD2. The CDR3 totals 19 residues. Germline CDR1 and CDR2: SGHTA and FQGTGA. With V trimmed by 5 bases and J by 2 bases, 16 bases remained unmatched. The DNA for the CDR3 is TGTGCCAGCAGCGGGGCCGGACTAGCGGGACCTGTCGCTACCTACGAGCAGTACGTC. It specifies CASSGAGLAGPVATYEQYV.

The chain recombines TRBV4-2 with TRBJ2-5, with 7 positions matching TRBD2. The V gene's germline CDR1 is LGHNA and CDR2 YNFKEQ. The CDR3 contains 14 residues. Trimming removed 3 bases from V and 11 bases from J; junction bases left unmatched: 12. The CDR3 nucleotides read TGTGCCAGCAGCCAGGCGGGAGAGGCAGAAGAGCAGTACTTC. This translates into CASSQAGEAEEQYF.

This clone was observed a few times. This rearrangement joins TRBV2 to TRBJ2-7; 8 nucleotides align to TRBD2. Germline assignment: CDR1 SNHLY and CDR2 FYNNEI. The CDR3 has 12 amino acids. V trimming: 8 bases; J trimming: 5 bases; junction bases outside the gene matches: 5. CDR3 in amino acids: CASGLAPHEQYF. The CDR3 nucleotides read TGTGCCAGCGGACTAGCTCCCCACGAGCAGTACTTC.

CDR3 amino acids: CASSAQPRGYQETQYF. CDR3 in DNA: TGTGCCAGCAGCGCTCAGCCCCGGGGGTACCAAGAGACCCAGTACTTC. The chain employs TRBV7-2 and TRBJ2-5, with D perhaps matching TRBD2 (6 bases). Trimming stripped 5 bases from V and 0 bases from J, with 16 bases between. CDR1 and CDR2 from the germline V gene are SGHTA and FQGNSA. The CDR3 contains 16 residues.

CDR3 bases: TGTGCCAGCAGCCAAGAATGGGACAGGAACACTGAAGCTTTCTTT. The encoded protein is CASSQEWDRNTEAFF. The rearrangement links TRBV4-2 to TRBJ1-1, with TRBD1 matching 7 bases. The V segment lost 0 bases and the J segment 1 base; nucleotides outside the gene matches: 2. Germline V gene data show CDR1 as LGHNA and CDR2 as YNFKEQ. This CDR3 has 15 residues.

V is TRBV11-3 and J is TRBJ2-7; D is perhaps TRBD2 (7 bases). The length of the CDR3 is 16 residues. Trimming left V 5 bases short and J 2 bases short, with 19 bases between. Germline V CDR1 and CDR2: SGHNT, YENEEA. For the CDR3, the DNA is TGTGCCAGCAGCCTGGGGGGGACAATCCATACCTACGAGCAGTACGTC. Translated, it gives CASSLGGTIHTYEQYV.

V and J are TRBV19 and TRBJ1-4; D not resolved. This CDR3 has 13 amino acids. V was cut by 3 bases and J by 8 bases, with 10 bases left in between. The germline CDR1 and CDR2 sequences are LNHDA and SQIVND (reference sequence). Here the CDR3 reads CASSMGAWEKLFF. In DNA, the CDR3 is TGTGCCAGTAGTATGGGCGCATGGGAAAAACTGTTTTTT. Based on the CDR3 plus reference TRBV19 and TRBJ1-4, the full variable domain is DGGITQSPKYLFRKEGQNVTLSCEQNLNHDAMYWYRQDPGQGLRLIYYSQIVNDFQKGDIAEGYSVSREKKESFPLTVTSAQKNPTAFYLCASSMGAWEKLFFGSGTQLSVL.

The gene calls are TRBV5-8 and TRBJ2-2; TRBD1 agrees at 7 bases. Germline V gene lookup returns CDR1 SGHTS and CDR2 YDEGEE. The CDR3 runs 19 residues. J was trimmed by 1 base and V by 0 bases; bases with no gene match: 12. The chain's CDR3 is CASSLVPHAGGRNTGELFF. CDR3 bases: TGTGCCAGCAGCTTGGTCCCTCACGCAGGGGGAAGGAACACCGGGGAGCTGTTTTTT.

V is TRBV7-9 and J is TRBJ2-2, with a tentative D call TRBD1 (5 bases). CDR3 length: 14 residues. V was clipped by 5 bases and J by 8 bases, with 15 bases between them. CDR1 and CDR2 (germline): SEHNR, FQNEAQ (reference sequence). CDR3 nucleotides: TGTGCCAGCAGCACAAAAGGGGATGGAGGGGAGCTGTTTTTT. This codes for CASSTKGDGGELFF.

This clone has only a few counts. V is TRBV5-5 and J is TRBJ2-1; TRBD2 might be the D (6 bases). This CDR3 has 15 residues. CDR1 and CDR2 (germline): SGHKS, YYEKEE (reference sequence). Trimming took off 2 bases at V and 2 bases at J, with 11 bases between the two ends. CDR3 region: CASSFGTFTYNEQFF. The CDR3 DNA sequence: TGTGCCAGCAGCTTCGGGACTTTTACCTACAATGAGCAGTTCTTC.

This chain joins TRBV27 and TRBJ1-1, with D perhaps matching TRBD1 (6 bases). V gave up 3 bases and J gave up 0 bases, with 8 bases separating them. This CDR3 is built from 14 residues. Germline assignment: CDR1 MNHEY and CDR2 SMNVEV (reference sequence). The CDR3 loop is CASSLQGMNTEAFF. Written as DNA, the CDR3 is TGTGCCAGCAGTTTGCAGGGGATGAACACTGAAGCTTTCTTT.

The V and J genes are TRBV19 and TRBJ2-1, with D perhaps matching TRBD2 (5 bases). The germline CDR1 and CDR2 sequences are LNHDA and SQIVND (reference sequence). This CDR3 contains 16 residues. Trimming removed 3 bases from V and 0 bases from J, with 12 bases in between. The CDR3 reads CASSIGQRGSYNEQFF. In nucleotides, the CDR3 is TGTGCCAGTAGTATTGGTCAACGGGGCTCCTACAATGAGCAGTTCTTC.

This clone was detected once. J is TRBJ2-1 and V is TRBV10-3; 8 positions match TRBD2. CDR1 is ENHRY, CDR2 SYGVKD, per germline. The CDR3 totals 15 residues. J gave up 4 bases and V 3 bases, and 5 bases lay outside the gene matches. This CDR3 reads CAISDTSGGYNEQFF. The CDR3, as DNA: TGTGCCATCAGTGACACTAGCGGAGGGTACAATGAGCAGTTCTTC.